Below are 10 T cell receptor beta chains sequenced from a single sample in a study of cytomegalovirus exposure and HLA in healthy donors. The PCR ran on 60 Vbeta and 13 Jbeta primers. Sequencing used immunoSEQ multiplex PCR; TCRdb keeps in-frame clones, though not all of them. Found here are 95,000 to 100,000 clones, roughly three quarters of them singletons; the top ten hold under 0.8%. The material sequenced was PBMCs. The receptors come from a woman aged 60-70 years in good health and CMV-seronegative.

The chain has TRBV7-7 and TRBJ2-2, with 7 bases identical to TRBD2. The germline V gene has CDR1 SSHAT and CDR2 FNYEAQ (reference sequence). This CDR3 is built from 16 residues. V lost 1 base to trimming and J lost 3 bases; unmatched junction nucleotides: 5. CDR3 DNA sequence: TGTGCCAGCAGCTTAGTTTCAGGACTAGACACCGGGGAGCTGTTTTTT. It translates to CASSLVSGLDTGELFF.

CDR3 amino acids: CASSSGTANFNQPQHF. The CDR3 bases are TGTGCCAGTAGTTCTGGGACAGCCAACTTTAATCAGCCCCAGCATTTT. The chain is built from TRBV19 and TRBJ1-5; 7 bases match TRBD1. The CDR3 totals 16 residues. V lost 5 bases to trimming and J lost 4 bases; unmatched junction nucleotides: 11. The germline V gene has CDR1 LNHDA and CDR2 SQIVND (reference sequence).

The rearrangement joins TRBV13 to TRBJ2-7; D not certain. The germline gives CDR1 PRHDT, CDR2 FYEKMQ (reference sequence). The CDR3 extends over 14 amino acids. V gave up 5 bases and J gave up 2 bases, with 13 bases separating them. As DNA, the CDR3 is TGTGCCAGCAGCCCCAGGTTTCTGCCCTACGAGCAGTACTTC. Its protein product is CASSPRFLPYEQYF.

The chain links TRBV6-1 to TRBJ2-5; 9 bases align to TRBD2. Germline V gene sequence: CDR1 MNHNS, CDR2 SASEGT. This CDR3 has 13 residues. V gave up 5 bases and J gave up 5 bases; unmatched junction bases: 3. The CDR3 protein is CASSLSGSETQYF. CDR3 bases: TGTGCCAGCAGTCTTAGCGGGAGTGAGACCCAGTACTTC.

Here the CDR3 DNA reads TGCGCCAGCAGCTTGGAAGGGACAGACTATGGCTACACCTTC. Its translation: CASSLEGTDYGYTF. The rearrangement uses TRBV5-1 and TRBJ1-2; TRBD1 agrees at 7 bases. CDR1 is SGHRS, CDR2 YFSETQ, per germline. The CDR3 length is 14 residues. V lost 0 bases to trimming and J lost 3 bases; unmatched junction nucleotides: 2.

The chain is built from TRBV6-6 and TRBJ1-1, with D unresolved. CDR3 length: 13 residues. Germline V CDR1 and CDR2: MNHNY, SVGAGI (reference sequence). Trimming left V 10 bases short and J 2 bases short, with 14 bases between. CDR3 nucleotide sequence: TGTGCCATCAGATCTAGCGTAAACACTGAAGCTTTCTTT. Its protein is CAIRSSVNTEAFF.

The chain couples TRBV5-8 to TRBJ1-1; 9 bases align to TRBD1. The CDR3 is made up of 19 amino acids. The V segment lost 1 base and the J segment 1 base; nucleotides outside the gene matches: 14. The germline V gene encodes CDR1 SGHTS and CDR2 YDEGEE. The DNA for the CDR3 is TGTGCCAGCAGCTTGCCAGGGACAGGGCCCATAATTTGGAACACTGAAGCTTTCTTT. Translated: CASSLPGTGPIIWNTEAFF.

The genes are TRBV28 and TRBJ2-5; 11 bases are a match to TRBD2. The CDR3 consists of 17 residues. Germline V gene lookup returns CDR1 MDHEN and CDR2 SYDVKM. Trimming cost V 8 bases and J 3 bases; bases outside gene matches: 14. DNA for the CDR3: TGTGCCAGCGCCGGACCCGGACTAGCGGGCACAAAAGAGACCCAGTACTTC. The encoded protein is CASAGPGLAGTKETQYF.

The genes are TRBV6-1 and TRBJ1-2, with 7 bases aligning to TRBD1. J gave up 7 bases and V 8 bases, and 10 bases lay outside the gene matches. Germline assignment: CDR1 MNHNS and CDR2 SASEGT. The CDR3 sequence is 13 residues long. The DNA of the CDR3 is TGTGCCAGCTCTGACAGGGTAGGAAGTGGCTACACCTTC. Its protein product is CASSDRVGSGYTF.

As concerns this clone: The junction shows a germline mismatch at one end, possibly a read error. V and J are TRBV7-9 and TRBJ1-1; D unclear. The CDR3 is 12 residues long. CDR1 and CDR2 from the germline V gene are SEHNR and FQNEAQ (reference sequence). Written as DNA, the CDR3 is TGTTCCAGCAGCCGTATGAACACTGAAGCTTTCTTT. Its translation: CSSSRMNTEAFF.